Described below is a single TCR beta chain sequence and its context. Its antigen is still unknown. This sample is drawn from a study of response to subunit inactivated influenza vaccine. Points from the study as a whole: Every seasonal influenza vaccination brings in few new T cells, the authors suggested.

TCRdb reprocessed the RT-PCR reads with MiXCR, giving one entry per CDR3 protein. The data show hundreds of thousands of distinct CDR3 sequences, about 11% seen once. J was trimmed by 4 bases and V by 4 bases; bases with no gene match: 7. Germline V gene lookup returns CDR1 SGHTA and CDR2 FQGNSA. The CDR3 has 16 amino acids. The sequence was collected from a man aged 50 or older who received an inactivated influenza vaccine. V usage is TRBV7-2 and J usage is TRBJ2-1; 10 bases agree with TRBD2. This specimen was PBMCs from blood, taken on the day of vaccination. CDR3 residues: CASSSRLAGEYNEQFF. DNA for the CDR3: TGTGCCAGCAGCTCGAGACTAGCGGGCGAGTACAATGAGCAGTTCTTC.